This paragraph covers one T cell receptor beta chain sequence. What it binds is not known. This sample is part of a study of T cell repertoires in cytomegalovirus infection. At the level of the study: CMV epitopes in the study were HLA-C-restricted (recently identified) and HLA-B-restricted (well studied). An indication of both CMV infection and matching HLA type came from public TCR beta signatures.

V was pared by 0 bases and J by 5 bases, with 7 bases between. The V gene's germline CDR1 is MNHEY and CDR2 SMNVEV (reference sequence). The CDR3 sequence is 13 residues long. TCRdb re-analysed the reads in MiXCR, keeping a single row per CDR3 protein. The top ten clones hold 10% to 15% of a sample with approximately 770,000 distinct CDR3 sequences, 25% to 30% of them seen once. The study, taken as a whole, reports: Clonotype analysis showed dominance of the ex vivo response by HLA-C-restricted CMV-specific TCR beta clonotypes.

Material: cultured CD8+ T cells from PBMCs, obtained from culture after CMV antigen stimulation. V gene TRBV27 combines with J gene TRBJ1-1; possible D gene TRBD1, 5 bases. This TCR came from a human donor in good health (CMV status not recorded). Some clones in this sample may be carry-over from other donors' samples. The CDR3 loop reads CASSLSGETEAFF. The CDR3 DNA reads as TGTGCCAGCAGTTTATCAGGGGAGACTGAAGCTTTCTTT.